This TCR beta chain stems from a study of blood T cell repertoires in COVID-19. Study as a whole: Samples came from the United States, Italy and Spain, spanning acute and convalescent COVID-19.

Followed longitudinally, the Seattle patients had been enrolled during active infection. The assay was immunoSEQ multiplex PCR, and TCRdb's table has in-frame clones only and misses some. The table lists 350,000 or so clones, more than 70% of them singletons. The receptor was derived from a woman aged 25 to 39 with COVID-19, enrolled during active disease. Sequenced input: peripheral blood.

The CDR3 is CASSLPRNGYTF. The CDR3 coding sequence is TGTGCCAGCAGCTTGCCGCGTAATGGCTACACCTTC. The chain couples TRBV5-4 to TRBJ1-2; no firm D call. The CDR3 loop spans 12 amino acids. The ends were cut back, 1 base at V and 6 bases at J, with 7 bases in the middle. Germline loops: CDR1 SGHNT, CDR2 YYREEE (reference sequence).